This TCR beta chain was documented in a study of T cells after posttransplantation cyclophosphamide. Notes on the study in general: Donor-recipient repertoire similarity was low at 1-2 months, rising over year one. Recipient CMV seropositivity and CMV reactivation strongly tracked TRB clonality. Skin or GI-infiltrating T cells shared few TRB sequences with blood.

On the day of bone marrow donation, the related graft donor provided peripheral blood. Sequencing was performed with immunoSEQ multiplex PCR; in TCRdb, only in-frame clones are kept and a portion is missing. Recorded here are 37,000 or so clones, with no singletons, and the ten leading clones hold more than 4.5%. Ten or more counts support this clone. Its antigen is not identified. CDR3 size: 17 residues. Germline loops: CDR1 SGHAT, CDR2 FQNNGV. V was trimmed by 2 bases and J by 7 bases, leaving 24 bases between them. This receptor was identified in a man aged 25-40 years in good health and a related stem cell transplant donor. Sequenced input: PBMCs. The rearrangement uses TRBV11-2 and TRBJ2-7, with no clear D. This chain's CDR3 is CASSLISIWLARREQYF. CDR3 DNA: TGTGCCAGCAGCTTAATCAGTATTTGGCTGGCACGTCGTGAGCAGTACTTC.